This T cell receptor (beta chain) stems from a study of T cell responses to AZD1222 COVID-19 vaccine. The overall study: Second-dose intervals of approximately 4 or approximately 12 weeks were pooled. General observations from the study: Regions 160-218 and 743-854 dominated among vaccine-associated CD4 TCRs spanning spike. Of spike-specific TCRs, nearly half reportedly target regions left unmutated in variants.

This CDR3 is 13 amino acids long. CDR1 is SGHNT, CDR2 YYREEE, per germline (reference sequence). V was trimmed by 0 bases and J by 3 bases, leaving 7 bases between them. Profiled with immunoSEQ multiplex PCR; TCRdb holds only in-frame clones, not every one. This sample has approximately 170,000 clones, with roughly 92% found just once. A remark on this clone: Its antigen is currently unknown.

The sample in question was peripheral blood, obtained on day 0 of AZD1222 vaccination. The receptor was isolated from an adult in good health. This rearrangement joins TRBV5-4 to TRBJ2-7; no reliable D call. The CDR3 DNA sequence: TGTGCCAGCAGCTTGGATACATTCTACGAGCAGTACTTC. Its translation is CASSLDTFYEQYF.